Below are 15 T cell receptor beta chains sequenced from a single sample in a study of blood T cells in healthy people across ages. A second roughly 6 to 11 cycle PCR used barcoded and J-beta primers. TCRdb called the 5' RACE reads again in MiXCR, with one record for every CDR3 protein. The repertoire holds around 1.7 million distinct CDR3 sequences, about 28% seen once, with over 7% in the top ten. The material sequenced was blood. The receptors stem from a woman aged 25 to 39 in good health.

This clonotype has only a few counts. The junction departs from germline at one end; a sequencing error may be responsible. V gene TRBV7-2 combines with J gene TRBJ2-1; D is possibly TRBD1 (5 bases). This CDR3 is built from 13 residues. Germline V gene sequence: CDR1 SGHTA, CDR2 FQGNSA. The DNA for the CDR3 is TGTGCCAGCAGCTCTCAGGGATACAATGAGCAGGTCTTC. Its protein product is CASSSQGYNEQVF.

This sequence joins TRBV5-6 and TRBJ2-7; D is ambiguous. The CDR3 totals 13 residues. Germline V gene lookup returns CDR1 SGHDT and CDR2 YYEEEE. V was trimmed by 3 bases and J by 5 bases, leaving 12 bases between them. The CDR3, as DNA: TGTGCCAGCAGCTGGGCGGATGTGAACGAGCAGTACTTC. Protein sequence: CASSWADVNEQYF. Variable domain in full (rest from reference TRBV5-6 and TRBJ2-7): DAGVTQSPTHLIKTRGQQVTLRCSPKSGHDTVSWYQQALGQGPQFIFQYYEEEERQRGNFPDRFSGHQFPNYSSELNVNALLLGDSALYLCASSWADVNEQYFGPGTRLTVT.

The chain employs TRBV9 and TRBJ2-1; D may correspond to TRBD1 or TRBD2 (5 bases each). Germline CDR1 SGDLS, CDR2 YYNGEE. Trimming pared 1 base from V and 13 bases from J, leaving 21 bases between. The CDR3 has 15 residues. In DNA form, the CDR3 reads TGTGCCAGCAGCGTACAACCGGTGAGGGGTGAGACCCAGTTCTTC. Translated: CASSVQPVRGETQFF. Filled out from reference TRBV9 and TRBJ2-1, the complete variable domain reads DSGVTQTPKHLITATGQRVTLRCSPRSGDLSVYWYQQSLDQGLQFLIQYYNGEERAKGNILERFSAQQFPDLHSELNLSSLELGDSALYFCASSVQPVRGETQFFGPGTRLTVL.

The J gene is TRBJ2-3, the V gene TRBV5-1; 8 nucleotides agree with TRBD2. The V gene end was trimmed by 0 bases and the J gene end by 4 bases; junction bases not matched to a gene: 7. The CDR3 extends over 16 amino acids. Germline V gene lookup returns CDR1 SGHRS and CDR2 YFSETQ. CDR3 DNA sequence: TGCGCCAGCAGCTTGGCTTTCGGGGGGGTAGCAGATACGCAGTATTTT. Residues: CASSLAFGGVADTQYF. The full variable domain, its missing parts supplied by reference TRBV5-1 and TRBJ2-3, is KAGVTQTPRYLIKTRGQQVTLSCSPISGHRSVSWYQQTPGQGLQFLFEYFSETQRNKGNFPGRFSGRQFSNSRSEMNVSTLELGDSALYLCASSLAFGGVADTQYFGPGTRLTVL.

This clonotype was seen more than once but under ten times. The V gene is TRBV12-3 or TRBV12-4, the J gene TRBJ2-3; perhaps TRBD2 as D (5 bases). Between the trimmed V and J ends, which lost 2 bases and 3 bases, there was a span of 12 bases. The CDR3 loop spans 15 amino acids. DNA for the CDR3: TGTGCCAGCAGTTTAACGACGGGGAGTACAGATACGCAGTATTTT. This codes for CASSLTTGSTDTQYF.

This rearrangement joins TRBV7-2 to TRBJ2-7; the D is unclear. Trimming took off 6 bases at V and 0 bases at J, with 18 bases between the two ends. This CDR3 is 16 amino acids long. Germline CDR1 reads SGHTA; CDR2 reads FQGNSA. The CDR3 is CASSPRESWGSYEQYF. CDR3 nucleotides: TGTGCCAGCAGTCCAAGAGAGTCTTGGGGCTCCTACGAGCAGTACTTC. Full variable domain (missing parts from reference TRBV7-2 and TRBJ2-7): GAGVSQSPSNKVTEKGKDVELRCDPISGHTALYWYRQSLGQGLEFLIYFQGNSAPDKSGLPSDRFSAERTGGSVSTLTIQRTQQEDSAVYLCASSPRESWGSYEQYFGPGTRLTVT.

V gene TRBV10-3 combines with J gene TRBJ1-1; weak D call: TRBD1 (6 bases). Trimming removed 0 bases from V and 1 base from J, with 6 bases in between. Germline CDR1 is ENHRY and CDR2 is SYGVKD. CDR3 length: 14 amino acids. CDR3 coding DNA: TGTGCCATCAGTGAGTCGACAGGGAACACTGAAGCTTTCTTT. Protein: CAISESTGNTEAFF.

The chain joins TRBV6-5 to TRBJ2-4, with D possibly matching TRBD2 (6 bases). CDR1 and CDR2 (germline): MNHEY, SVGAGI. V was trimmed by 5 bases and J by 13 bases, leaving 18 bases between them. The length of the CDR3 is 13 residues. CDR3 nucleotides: TGTGCCAGCAGTACTCCAGGGAGGTGGGAGCAGTACTTC. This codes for CASSTPGRWEQYF.

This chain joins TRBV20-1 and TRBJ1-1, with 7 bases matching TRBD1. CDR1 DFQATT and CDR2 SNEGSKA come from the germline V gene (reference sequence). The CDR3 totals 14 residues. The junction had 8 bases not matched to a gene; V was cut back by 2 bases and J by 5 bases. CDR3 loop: CSARPRGGRTEAFF. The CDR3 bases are TGCAGTGCTAGACCAAGAGGGGGCAGAACTGAAGCTTTCTTT.

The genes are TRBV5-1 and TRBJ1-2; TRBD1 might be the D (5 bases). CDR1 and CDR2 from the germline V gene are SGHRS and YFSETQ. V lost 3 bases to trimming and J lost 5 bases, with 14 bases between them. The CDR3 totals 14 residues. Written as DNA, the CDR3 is TGCGCCAGCAGCTCCGGGGCCCCGGAGTATGGCTACACCTTC. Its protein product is CASSSGAPEYGYTF.

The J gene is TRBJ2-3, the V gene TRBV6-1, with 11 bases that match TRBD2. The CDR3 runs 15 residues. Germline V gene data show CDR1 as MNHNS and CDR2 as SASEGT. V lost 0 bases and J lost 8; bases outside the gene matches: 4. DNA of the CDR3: TGTGCCAGCAGTGAAGCCCGAACTAGCGGGAGTACGCAGTATTTT. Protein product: CASSEARTSGSTQYF.

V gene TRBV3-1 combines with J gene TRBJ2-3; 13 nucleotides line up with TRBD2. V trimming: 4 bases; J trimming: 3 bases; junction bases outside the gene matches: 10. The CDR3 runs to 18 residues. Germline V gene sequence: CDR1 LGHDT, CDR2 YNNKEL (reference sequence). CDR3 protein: CASSPGLAGRYQTDTQYF. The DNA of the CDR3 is TGTGCCAGCAGCCCGGGACTAGCGGGACGTTATCAGACAGATACGCAGTATTTT.

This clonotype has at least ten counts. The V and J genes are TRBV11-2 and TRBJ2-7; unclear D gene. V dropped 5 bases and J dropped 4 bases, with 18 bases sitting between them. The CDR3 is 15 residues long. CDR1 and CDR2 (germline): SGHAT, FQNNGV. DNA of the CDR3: TGTGCCAGCAGCCCGCGGTCAGGTCGCGTTTACGAGCAGTACTTC. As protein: CASSPRSGRVYEQYF.

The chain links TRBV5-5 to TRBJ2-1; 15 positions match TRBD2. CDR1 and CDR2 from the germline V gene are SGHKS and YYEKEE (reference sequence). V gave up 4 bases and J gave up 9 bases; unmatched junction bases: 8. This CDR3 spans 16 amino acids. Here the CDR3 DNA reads TGTGCCAGCAGCACCCCGGGACTAGCGGGAGGCGGTGAGCAGTTCTTC. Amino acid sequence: CASSTPGLAGGGEQFF.

In nucleotides, the CDR3 is TGTGCCAGCAGTGCGGGTGTTGGGAGTCAGCAGTATTTT. Its translation: CASSAGVGSQQYF. The V call is TRBV12-3 or TRBV12-4, the J call TRBJ2-3; possible D gene TRBD2, 5 bases. The CDR3 covers 13 residues. V gave up 5 bases and J gave up 11 bases, with 17 bases separating them.